Each of the 22 T cell receptor beta chains below was sequenced from the same sample in a study of T cell repertoires in cytomegalovirus infection. Their antigens remain unidentified. TCRdb fed the reads into MiXCR, producing one record per CDR3 protein. The sample consists of 370,000 or so distinct CDR3 sequences, roughly 34% of them appearing once. The source material was cultured PBMCs, sampled from culture after CMV antigen stimulation. The receptors originated from a human donor in good health (CMV status not recorded). Some clones in this sample may be carry-over from other donors' samples.

Many counts were recorded for this clonotype. This chain connects TRBV7-2 to TRBJ2-3; 7 bases agree with TRBD2. The ends lost 1 base at V and 6 bases at J; junction bases unmatched: 7. Germline-derived CDR1 and CDR2 are SGHTA and FQGNSA. The CDR3 contains 15 residues. CDR3 DNA: TGTGCCAGCAGCTTAGAGAGGACTAGGCGTGATACGCAGTATTTT. As protein: CASSLERTRRDTQYF.

The chain recombines TRBV20-1 with TRBJ2-1; a possible D gene is TRBD1 (6 bases). The germline V gene has CDR1 DFQATT and CDR2 SNEGSKA (reference sequence). The CDR3 has 14 residues. V lost 3 bases, J lost 2 bases, and 11 bases lay in between. CDR3 sequence (DNA): TGCAGTGCTAGTAGGGGGAGAGCCTACAATGAGCAGTTCTTC. It is translated as CSASRGRAYNEQFF.

The chain uses TRBV28 and TRBJ1-2, with a tentative D call TRBD1 (5 bases). This CDR3 comprises 13 residues. CDR1 is MDHEN, CDR2 SYDVKM, per germline. V was trimmed by 4 bases and J by 3 bases, leaving 9 bases between them. The CDR3 reads CASSYGQDYGYTF. The DNA of the CDR3 is TGTGCCAGCAGTTACGGACAAGACTATGGCTACACCTTC.

This rearrangement joins TRBV5-5 to TRBJ1-5; maybe TRBD1 (5 bases). The CDR3 is 15 amino acids. The V gene's germline CDR1 is SGHKS and CDR2 YYEKEE (reference sequence). Trimming pared 5 bases from V and 1 base from J, leaving 13 bases between. CDR3 amino acids: CASSRGLGSNQPQHF. The CDR3 region has the DNA TGTGCCAGCAGTAGGGGCTTGGGGAGCAATCAGCCCCAGCATTTT.

The chain links TRBV5-1 to TRBJ2-6, with unresolved D. The CDR3 loop spans 15 amino acids. Germline-derived CDR1 and CDR2 are SGHRS and YFSETQ. Trimming removed 2 bases from V and 4 bases from J, with 10 bases in between. The CDR3 DNA reads as TGCGCCAGCAGCTTCGCCCCTCTGGGGGCCAACGTCCTGACTTTC. This translates into CASSFAPLGANVLTF.

In its sample, this clonotype was seen a few times. CDR3 DNA: TGCAGTGCTAGAGATATAGGAGGGAGCTCCTACGAGCAGTACTTC. This sequence encodes CSARDIGGSSYEQYF. The chain links TRBV20-1 to TRBJ2-7, with D possibly matching TRBD2 (6 bases). V lost 0 bases and J 0 bases, leaving 12 bases between the germline ends. CDR3 length: 15 amino acids. Germline assignment: CDR1 DFQATT and CDR2 SNEGSKA (reference sequence).

This clonotype was seen repeatedly, ten times or more. The chain couples TRBV7-2 to TRBJ1-1, with D unclear. The CDR3 is made up of 12 amino acids. The germline gives CDR1 SGHTA, CDR2 FQGNSA. The V end was cut by 1 base, the J end by 7 bases, with 7 bases between. The CDR3 DNA reads as TGTGCCAGCAGCTTAGTTGGCAGTGAAGCTTTCTTT. Amino acid sequence: CASSLVGSEAFF.

This chain links TRBV11-1 with TRBJ2-1; TRBD2 matches 14 bases. The germline gives CDR1 SGHAT, CDR2 FQDESV (reference sequence). The CDR3 loop spans 21 amino acids. The V gene end was trimmed by 1 base and the J gene end by 0 bases; junction bases not matched to a gene: 11. This CDR3 reads CASSLGGPTSGRAPSYNEQFF. CDR3 nucleotide sequence: TGTGCCAGCAGCTTAGGAGGTCCGACTAGCGGGAGGGCCCCCTCCTACAATGAGCAGTTCTTC.

This clonotype was recorded at least ten times. This sequence joins TRBV7-8 and TRBJ1-1; D unresolved. Germline V gene lookup returns CDR1 SGHVS and CDR2 FQNEAQ. The CDR3 contains 15 residues. V was clipped by 5 bases and J by 3 bases, with 16 bases between them. This CDR3 reads CASSPDAGYDTEAFF. The CDR3 bases are TGTGCCAGCAGCCCCGATGCGGGGTATGACACTGAAGCTTTCTTT.

This clonotype has just a few counts. This rearrangement joins TRBV19 to TRBJ2-6; D is unresolved. Germline lookup yields CDR1 LNHDA and CDR2 SQIVND (reference sequence). There are 16 residues in the CDR3. V lost 5 bases, J lost 0 bases, and 11 bases lay in between. The CDR3 reads CASSSGFRSGANVLTF. In DNA form, the CDR3 reads TGTGCCAGTAGTTCCGGTTTTCGCTCTGGGGCCAACGTCCTGACTTTC.

Written as DNA, the CDR3 is TGTGCCAGCAGCTTAGGCGGGAGGGCCGGCAATGAGCAGTTCTTC. This sequence encodes CASSLGGRAGNEQFF. The chain couples TRBV7-2 to TRBJ2-1; 9 positions match TRBD2. The CDR3 is 15 amino acids. The junction had 4 bases not matched to a gene; V was cut back by 1 base and J by 6 bases. Germline V gene data show CDR1 as SGHTA and CDR2 as FQGNSA.

The genes are TRBV29-1 and TRBJ2-2, with TRBD1 identical over 7 bases. The ends lost 7 bases at V and 2 bases at J; junction bases unmatched: 7. CDR3 size: 14 residues. In germline, CDR1 is SQVTM, CDR2 ANQGSEA. CDR3 bases: TGCAGCGCCAGACAGGGACCCAACACCGGGGAGCTGTTTTTT. Translating it yields CSARQGPNTGELFF.

This clonotype was counted a single time. This rearrangement joins TRBV7-2 to TRBJ2-7; a weak D match, TRBD2 (5 bases). This CDR3 has 12 residues. Trimming took 4 bases from V and 9 from J, leaving 13 bases between them. In germline, CDR1 is SGHTA, CDR2 FQGNSA. The CDR3 loop is CASSWANAGQYF. The CDR3 DNA is TGTGCCAGCAGCTGGGCTAATGCGGGGCAGTACTTC.

This clonotype appeared many times. The chain couples TRBV7-2 to TRBJ2-3, with 12 bases fitting TRBD2. CDR3 length: 16 residues. Germline lookup yields CDR1 SGHTA and CDR2 FQGNSA. V gave up 6 bases and J gave up 2 bases; unmatched junction bases: 6. The CDR3 reads CASRQTSGRPTDTQYF. Written as DNA, the CDR3 is TGTGCCAGCAGGCAAACTAGCGGGAGGCCCACAGATACGCAGTATTTT.

This clonotype was counted between two and nine times. The CDR3 spells CASSFGQIVYEQYF. The CDR3 coding sequence is TGTGCCAGCAGCTTTGGACAGATCGTCTACGAGCAGTACTTC. The J gene is TRBJ2-7, the V gene TRBV11-2; possible D gene TRBD1, 6 bases. Trimming removed 3 bases at V and 3 bases at J, with 12 bases between. The CDR3 loop spans 14 amino acids. Germline CDR1 and CDR2: SGHAT and FQNNGV. The full variable domain, in which reference TRBV11-2 and TRBJ2-7 provide the parts outside the CDR3, is EAGVAQSPRYKIIEKRQSVAFWCNPISGHATLYWYQQILGQGPKLLIQFQNNGVVDDSQLPKDRFSAERLKGVDSTLKIQPAKLEDSAVYLCASSFGQIVYEQYFGPGTRLTVT.

The chain couples TRBV11-2 to TRBJ1-2; the match to TRBD1 covers 8 bases. This CDR3 is built from 14 residues. V shed 6 bases and J 1 base; nucleotides not matched to a gene: 4. Germline V gene lookup returns CDR1 SGHAT and CDR2 FQNNGV. CDR3 DNA: TGTGCCAGCAGTCCAGGGGGCGGTAACTATGGCTACACCTTC. Its translation: CASSPGGGNYGYTF.

This clonotype has only a few counts. The chain carries TRBV19 and TRBJ1-1; D might be TRBD1 (5 bases). CDR3 length equals 15 residues. Germline-derived CDR1 and CDR2 are LNHDA and SQIVND (reference sequence). Deletions cut 5 bases from V and 2 bases from J, with 15 bases between. Written as DNA, the CDR3 is TGTGCCAGTAGTTCTGTGGGGCTATTAAACACTGAAGCTTTCTTT. It yields the protein CASSSVGLLNTEAFF.

This clonotype was found a few times. The V and J genes are TRBV6-2 or TRBV6-3 and TRBJ2-1; the match to TRBD2 covers 8 bases. Trimming took 0 bases from V and 5 from J; bases not matched to a gene: 9. The CDR3 has 17 residues. Germline values: CDR1 MNHEY, CDR2 SVGEGT. CDR3 sequence reads: CASSYSMPGGPHNEQFF. The CDR3 DNA follows: TGTGCCAGCAGTTACTCGATGCCGGGAGGGCCCCACAATGAGCAGTTCTTC.

The chain links TRBV5-6 to TRBJ2-1; 14 positions match TRBD2. The CDR3 has 16 residues. Trimming cost V 4 bases and J 7 bases; bases outside gene matches: 7. The germline V gene has CDR1 SGHDT and CDR2 YYEEEE. CDR3 bases: TGTGCCAGCAGCCAGGGACTAGCGGGAGTAGGAAATGAGCAGTTCTTC. It yields the protein CASSQGLAGVGNEQFF.

This clonotype was detected a few times. This chain joins TRBV27 and TRBJ2-3, with D unclear. This CDR3 region has 15 residues. Trimming pared 5 bases from V and 1 base from J, leaving 13 bases between. Germline V CDR1 and CDR2: MNHEY, SMNVEV (reference sequence). This chain's CDR3 is CASSPPVSRTDTQYF. DNA of the CDR3: TGTGCCAGCAGTCCCCCCGTCAGCCGCACAGATACGCAGTATTTT.

This chain joins TRBV19 and TRBJ1-5, with D possibly TRBD1 on 5 matching bases. The CDR3 is made up of 13 amino acids. Trimming took 1 base from V and 7 from J, leaving 8 bases between them. Germline loops: CDR1 LNHDA, CDR2 SQIVND (reference sequence). The CDR3 region is CASSIAWDQPQHF. Here the CDR3 DNA reads TGTGCCAGTAGTATAGCTTGGGACCAGCCCCAGCATTTT.

V usage is TRBV20-1 and J usage is TRBJ2-7; a possible D gene is TRBD2 (6 bases). CDR3 size: 14 residues. The germline CDR1 and CDR2 sequences are DFQATT and SNEGSKA (reference sequence). V was cut by 3 bases and J by 4 bases, with 16 bases left in between. The CDR3 bases are TGCAGTGCTAGCTCCGGGGAGCGGGTTTACGAGCAGTACGTC. Protein product: CSASSGERVYEQYV.